This T cell receptor (beta chain) emerged from a study of cytomegalovirus exposure and HLA in healthy donors. Study conclusions and caveats: Common viral pathogens (according to a later analysis) appeared linked to several of the most significant clusters. Analysis was performed later, and it showed HLA-associated TCR beta chains to be more clonally expanded than equally common others. Donors belonging to an Asian-associated ancestry cluster reportedly showed fewer N-insertions in productive TCRs than the approximately 670-donor mean, according to what a later analysis found.

PCR primers comprised 60 Vbeta and 13 Jbeta primers. Profiling relied on immunoSEQ multiplex PCR, and the TCRdb table lists in-frame clones only, not all of them. Altogether some 190,000 clones are present, around 80% being singletons, with the ten largest covering 0.9% to 1.2%. V lost 1 base and J lost 4, with 10 bases in between. Per the germline V gene, CDR1 is SGHVS and CDR2 is FNYEAQ. This CDR3 comprises 15 residues. Notes on this clone: The antigen is unknown.

This sequence was found in a woman between 40 and 50 years old in good health and CMV-seronegative. Sequenced: PBMCs. This sequence joins TRBV7-6 and TRBJ1-4; a possible D gene is TRBD1 (6 bases). Here the CDR3 DNA reads TGTGCCAGCAGCTTAGTCAGGGGTAGTAATGAAAAACTGTTTTTT. This encodes CASSLVRGSNEKLFF.